The present entry profiles one TCR beta chain with its context. Its target is unknown. CDR1 is SGHAT and CDR2 is FQNNGV in the germline V gene. V was trimmed by 5 bases and J by 4 bases, leaving 16 bases between them. The CDR3 is made up of 15 amino acids. The data derive from a study of Tregs in tolerant kidney transplant recipients. Study outcomes and limitations: This study did not directly address biological reproducibility. The most relevant donor-specific Treg TCRbeta repertoire apparently came from expansion with activated donor B cells. The small number of patients limits these findings pending further validation.

Repertoires were generated with immunoSEQ multiplex PCR, while TCRdb's copy carries only in-frame clones and drops some. The table has tens of thousands of clones, about 89% seen once. Unstimulated Tregs (CD4+CD25+CD127-) and CD4+CD25- non-Tregs were sorted from PBMCs. This TCR derives from a human donor in good health. The sample taken for sequencing was Tregs from blood. This chain connects TRBV11-2 to TRBJ2-3, with unresolved D. The DNA for the CDR3 is TGTGCCAGCAGCCCCACCCCGCTCCTTTCAGATACGCAGTATTTT. This translates into CASSPTPLLSDTQYF.